The sequence of this TCR beta chain was determined in a study of blood T cells in healthy people across ages. Regarding the study as a whole: TCR beta diversity tracked closely with naive T cell percentage. Shifts in expanded clonotypes may have been confounded by donor CMV status, which was unknown.

The authors isolated at least 6 million PBMCs per sample. Worth noting for this clonotype: Its cognate antigen is unknown.

Sample-barcoded 5' priming and a J-beta primer mix drove a second PCR of about 6 to 12 cycles. TCRdb fed the 5' RACE reads into MiXCR, producing one record per CDR3 protein. The sample lists under 800,000 distinct CDR3 sequences, under 25% occurring once. The sequence was obtained from a man between 65 and 85 years old in good health. The sequencing input was blood.

The CDR3 nucleotides are TGTGCCTGGAACCACGAGGGGCCCCAGCATTTT. It is translated as CAWNHEGPQHF. The chain employs TRBV30 and TRBJ1-5; D is unresolved. CDR1 GTSNPN and CDR2 SVGIG come from the germline V gene (reference sequence). This CDR3 is built from 11 residues. Trimming stripped 4 bases from V and 9 bases from J, with 10 bases between.